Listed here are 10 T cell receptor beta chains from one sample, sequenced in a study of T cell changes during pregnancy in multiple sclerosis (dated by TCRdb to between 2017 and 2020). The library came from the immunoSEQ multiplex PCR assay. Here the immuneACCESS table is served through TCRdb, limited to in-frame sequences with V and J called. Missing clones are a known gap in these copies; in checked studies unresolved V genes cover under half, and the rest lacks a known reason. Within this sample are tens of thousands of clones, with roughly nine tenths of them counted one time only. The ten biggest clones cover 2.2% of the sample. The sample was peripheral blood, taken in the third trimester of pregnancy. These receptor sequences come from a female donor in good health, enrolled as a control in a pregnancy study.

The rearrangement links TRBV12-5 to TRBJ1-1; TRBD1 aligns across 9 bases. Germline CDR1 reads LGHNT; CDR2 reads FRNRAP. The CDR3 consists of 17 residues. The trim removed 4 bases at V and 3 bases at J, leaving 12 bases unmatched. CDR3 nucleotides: TGTGCTAGTGGTTCCATAGGGGACAGGGTGTTGGACACTGAAGCTTTCTTT. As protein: CASGSIGDRVLDTEAFF. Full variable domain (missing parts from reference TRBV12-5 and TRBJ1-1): DARVTQTPRHKVTEMGQEVTMRCQPILGHNTVFWYRQTMMQGLELLAYFRNRAPLDDSGMPKDRFSAEMPDATLATLKIQPSEPRDSAVYFCASGSIGDRVLDTEAFFGQGTRLTVV.

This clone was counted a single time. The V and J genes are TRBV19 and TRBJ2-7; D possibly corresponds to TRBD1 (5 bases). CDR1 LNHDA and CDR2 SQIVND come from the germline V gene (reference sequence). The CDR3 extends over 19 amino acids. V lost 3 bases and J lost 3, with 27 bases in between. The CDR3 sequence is CASSIRVGVGSRVGYEQYF. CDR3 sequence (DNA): TGTGCCAGTAGTATTCGGGTAGGGGTTGGCTCGAGAGTCGGCTACGAGCAGTACTTC.

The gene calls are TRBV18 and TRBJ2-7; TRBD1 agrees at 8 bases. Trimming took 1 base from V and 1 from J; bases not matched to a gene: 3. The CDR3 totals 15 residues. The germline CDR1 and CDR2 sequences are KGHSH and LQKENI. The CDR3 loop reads CASSPLGQGSYEQYF. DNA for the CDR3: TGTGCCAGCTCACCACTCGGACAGGGATCCTACGAGCAGTACTTC.

The chain's CDR3 is CASSQGRSAAFF. In nucleotides, the CDR3 is TGTGCCAGCAGTCAAGGGAGATCGGCAGCTTTCTTT. This sequence joins TRBV6-1 and TRBJ1-1, with D unclear. V lost 5 bases and J 10 bases, leaving 14 bases between the germline ends. The CDR3 runs to 12 residues. Germline V gene sequence: CDR1 MNHNS, CDR2 SASEGT.

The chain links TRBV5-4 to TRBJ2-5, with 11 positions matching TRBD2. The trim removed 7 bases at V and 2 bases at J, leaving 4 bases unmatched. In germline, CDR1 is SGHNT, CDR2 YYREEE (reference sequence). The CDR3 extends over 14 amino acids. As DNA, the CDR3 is TGTGCCAGCCGCCTAGCGGGGGGACAAGAGACCCAGTACTTC. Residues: CASRLAGGQETQYF. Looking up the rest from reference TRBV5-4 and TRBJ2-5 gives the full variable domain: ETGVTQSPTHLIKTRGQQVTLRCSSQSGHNTVSWYQQALGQGPQFIFQYYREEENGRGNFPPRFSGLQFPNYSSELNVNALELDDSALYLCASRLAGGQETQYFGPGTRLLVL.

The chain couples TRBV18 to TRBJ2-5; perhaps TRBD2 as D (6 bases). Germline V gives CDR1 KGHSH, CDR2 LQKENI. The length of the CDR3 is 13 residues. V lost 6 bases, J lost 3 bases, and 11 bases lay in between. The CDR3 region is CASSPGTEETQYF. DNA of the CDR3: TGTGCCAGCTCCCCCGGGACTGAAGAGACCCAGTACTTC.

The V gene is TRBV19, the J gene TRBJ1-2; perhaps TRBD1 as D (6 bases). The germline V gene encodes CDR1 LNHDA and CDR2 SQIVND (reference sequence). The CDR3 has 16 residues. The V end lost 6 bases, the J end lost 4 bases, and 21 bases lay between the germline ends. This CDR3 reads CASSGRVRGGSYGYTF. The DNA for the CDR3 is TGTGCCAGTAGCGGTCGGGTCCGGGGGGGCAGCTATGGCTACACCTTC.

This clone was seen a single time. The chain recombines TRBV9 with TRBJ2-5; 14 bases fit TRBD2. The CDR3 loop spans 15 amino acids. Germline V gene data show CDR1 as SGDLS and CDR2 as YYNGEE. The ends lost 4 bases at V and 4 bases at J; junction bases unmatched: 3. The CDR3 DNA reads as TGTGCCAGCAGCCCAGGGACTAGCGGGGGAGAGACCCAGTACTTC. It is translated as CASSPGTSGGETQYF. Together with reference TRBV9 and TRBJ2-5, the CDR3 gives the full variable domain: DSGVTQTPKHLITATGQRVTLRCSPRSGDLSVYWYQQSLDQGLQFLIQYYNGEERAKGNILERFSAQQFPDLHSELNLSSLELGDSALYFCASSPGTSGGETQYFGPGTRLLVL.

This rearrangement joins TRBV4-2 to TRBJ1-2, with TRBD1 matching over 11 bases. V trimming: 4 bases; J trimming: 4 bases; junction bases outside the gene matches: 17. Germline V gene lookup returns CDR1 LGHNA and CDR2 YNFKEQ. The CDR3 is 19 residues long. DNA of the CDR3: TGTGCCAGCAGCCTTATCGTCCCGGGACAGGGGGTGGAGCCCTATGGCTACACCTTC. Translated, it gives CASSLIVPGQGVEPYGYTF.

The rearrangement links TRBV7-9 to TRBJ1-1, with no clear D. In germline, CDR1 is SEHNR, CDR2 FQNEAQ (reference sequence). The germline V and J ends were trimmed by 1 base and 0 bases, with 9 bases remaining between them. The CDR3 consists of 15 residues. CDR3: CASSLDRDLNTEAFF. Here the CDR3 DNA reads TGTGCCAGCAGCTTAGATCGAGATCTGAACACTGAAGCTTTCTTT.